The rows below give T cell receptor beta chains drawn from one sample of a study of Ad26.COV2.S vaccination and SARS-CoV-2 variants. The data were produced by immunoSEQ multiplex PCR, yet TCRdb's version contains in-frame clones alone and is incomplete. Here the sample spans 350,000 to 450,000 clones, 80% to 95% being singletons. This specimen consisted of peripheral blood, obtained in a trial of Ad26.COV2.S vaccine versus placebo. These receptors all stem from a person between 18 and 65 years old who received the Ad26.COV2.S COVID-19 vaccine or a placebo. Both conserved end residues are part of each CDR3. A D gene is named only where the DNA matches it firmly. Size is omitted from some rows. Given values are once, few, many or a class for expanded clones.

D,size,J,V,CDR3,DNA
NA,NA,TRBJ1-1,TRBV6-6,CASLPGYVDTEAFF,TGTGCCAGCCTACCCGGGTACGTGGACACTGAAGCTTTCTTT
NA,NA,TRBJ2-7,TRBV4-1,CASSQGRGGQRQGVGYEQYF,TGCGCCAGCAGCCAAGGAAGGGGGGGCCAAAGACAGGGAGTTGGCTACGAGCAGTACTTC
NA,NA,TRBJ1-1,TRBV28,CASSPLARGDTEAFF,TGTGCCAGCAGTCCCCTCGCTCGGGGGGACACTGAAGCTTTCTTT
TRBD1,NA,TRBJ2-2,TRBV6-5,CASSYSPGGIGELFF,TGTGCCAGCAGTTACTCGCCAGGGGGTATCGGGGAGCTGTTTTTT
NA,NA,TRBJ1-6,TRBV7-9,CASSSGLRDTYNSPLHF,TGTGCCAGCAGCTCAGGACTACGGGACACATATAATTCACCCCTCCACTTT
NA,many,TRBJ1-2,TRBV29-1,CSVSRDRTYYGYTF,TGCAGCGTTTCCCGGGACCGAACTTACTATGGCTACACCTTC
NA,NA,TRBJ1-2,TRBV6-2/TRBV6-3,CASSYPGTVFGYTF,TGTGCCAGCAGTTACCCCGGGACGGTGTTCGGCTACACCTTC
NA,once,TRBJ1-4,TRBV27,CASSFWGNEKLFF,TGTGCCAGCAGTTTCTGGGGAAATGAAAAACTGTTTTTT
NA,NA,TRBJ1-1,TRBV20-1,CSVQGRPEAFF,TGCAGCGTTCAGGGGCGTCCTGAAGCTTTCTTT
NA,NA,TRBJ1-6,TRBV10-3,CAISDPGRDSPLHF,TGTGCCATCAGTGACCCAGGGCGGGATTCACCCCTCCACTTT
NA,NA,TRBJ2-7,TRBV27,CASSFYLAGDYEQYF,TGTGCCAGCAGTTTTTATCTTGCAGGGGACTACGAGCAGTACTTC
NA,once,TRBJ2-3,TRBV29-1,CSAGGFGKSTDTQYF,TGCAGCGCTGGCGGGTTCGGAAAAAGCACAGATACGCAGTATTTT
NA,NA,TRBJ1-2,TRBV3-1/TRBV3-2,CASSQDKGLSYGYTF,TGTGCCAGCAGCCAAGATAAGGGGCTTAGCTATGGCTACACCTTC
NA,NA,TRBJ1-5,TRBV28,CASSFGRVTNQPQHF,TGTGCCAGCAGTTTTGGCCGGGTCACAAATCAGCCCCAGCATTTT
NA,NA,TRBJ1-3,TRBV15,CATSRDLGLRLFGNTIYF,TGTGCCACCAGCAGAGATCTCGGCCTACGGCTCTTTGGAAACACCATATATTTT
NA,NA,TRBJ1-6,TRBV12-3/TRBV12-4,CASSFNGASALHF,TGTGCCAGCAGTTTCAATGGAGCATCGGCCCTCCACTTT
NA,once,TRBJ2-3,TRBV9,CASSVGRAGDTQYF,TGTGCCAGCAGCGTAGGGCGGGCCGGGGATACGCAGTATTTT
TRBD1,once,TRBJ1-4,TRBV6-2/TRBV6-3,CASSSAGTGQEKLFF,TGTGCCAGCAGTTCCGCCGGGACAGGGCAAGAAAAACTGTTTTTT
NA,NA,TRBJ1-2,TRBV27,CASASDRLPYGYTF,TGTGCCAGCGCGTCAGACAGGTTACCCTATGGCTACACCTTC
NA,NA,TRBJ1-5,TRBV6-2/TRBV6-3,CASSPAPGLSNQPQHF,TGTGCCAGCAGCCCTGCCCCGGGATTGAGCAATCAGCCCCAGCATTTT
TRBD2,NA,TRBJ2-1,TRBV7-6,CASSSWTSGGPGLF,TGTGCCAGCAGCTCGTGGACTAGCGGGGGCCCCGGGCTCTTC
NA,NA,TRBJ2-7,TRBV5-1,CASAHGGLYEQYF,TGCGCCAGCGCCCATGGGGGCCTCTACGAGCAGTACTTC
NA,few,TRBJ1-6,TRBV2,CAKGSGSNSPLHF,TGTGCCAAAGGCAGTGGGTCTAATTCACCCCTCCACTTT
TRBD1,NA,TRBJ1-4,TRBV5-6,CASSPDRLDEKLFF,TGTGCCAGCAGTCCGGACAGGCTAGATGAAAAACTGTTTTTT
NA,NA,TRBJ2-3,TRBV6-1,CASSELRAPLIDTQYF,TGTGCCAGCAGTGAACTTCGCGCCCCACTAATAGATACGCAGTATTTT
NA,once,TRBJ1-2,TRBV19,CASSIAQGHYGYTF,TGTGCCAGTAGTATAGCCCAGGGTCACTATGGCTACACCTTC
NA,NA,TRBJ2-1,TRBV5-6,CASTSGYRDHTEQFF,TGTGCCAGCACCAGCGGCTACAGGGACCATACTGAGCAGTTCTTC
TRBD1,NA,TRBJ1-1,TRBV19,CASSTVQGLNTEAFF,TGTGCCAGTAGTACCGTACAGGGGTTGAACACTGAAGCTTTCTTT
TRBD1,NA,TRBJ2-1,TRBV19,CASDRGPSYNEQFF,TGTGCCAGTGACAGGGGCCCTTCCTACAATGAGCAGTTCTTC
NA,NA,TRBJ2-7,TRBV28,CASTSGDSYEQYF,TGTGCCAGCACCAGTGGGGACTCCTACGAGCAGTACTTC
NA,NA,TRBJ2-7,TRBV5-5,CASSFSQGPYEQYF,TGTGCCAGCAGCTTCAGTCAGGGACCCTACGAGCAGTACTTC
TRBD1,NA,TRBJ2-5,TRBV5-4,CASSKKGQGETQYF,TGTGCCAGCAGTAAAAAGGGACAGGGGGAGACCCAGTACTTC
TRBD1,once,TRBJ2-2,TRBV19,CASSPWTGLLSGELFF,TGTGCCAGTAGTCCTTGGACAGGGCTACTCTCCGGGGAGCTGTTTTTT
TRBD2,NA,TRBJ2-7,TRBV13,CASSLSGRRGTYEQYF,TGTGCCAGCAGCCTCTCCGGGAGGCGGGGGACCTACGAGCAGTACTTC
TRBD1,NA,TRBJ2-1,TRBV5-5,CASSSGIFGTGPGYNEQFF,TGTGCCAGCAGCTCAGGTATCTTCGGGACAGGGCCCGGTTACAATGAGCAGTTCTTC
TRBD1,NA,TRBJ2-1,TRBV6-2/TRBV6-3,CASSWDTGTGVYNEQFF,TGTGCCAGCAGTTGGGATACCGGGACAGGGGTATACAATGAGCAGTTCTTC
NA,NA,TRBJ2-5,TRBV20-1,CSASSPPETQYF,TGCAGTGCTAGTTCCCCCCCAGAGACCCAGTACTTC
TRBD1,NA,TRBJ2-7,TRBV7-8,CASSSRQGYPYEQYF,TGTGCCAGCAGCTCCAGACAGGGGTATCCCTACGAGCAGTACTTC
NA,NA,TRBJ2-1,TRBV12-3/TRBV12-4,CASSPPQGGEQFF,TGTGCCAGCAGTCCCCCACAGGGAGGGGAGCAGTTCTTC
NA,NA,TRBJ1-4,TRBV11-3,CASSKHESTNEKLFF,TGTGCCAGCAGCAAACACGAGTCAACTAATGAAAAACTGTTTTTT
NA,NA,TRBJ2-7,TRBV3-1/TRBV3-2,CASSLLPRGREQYF,TGTGCCAGCAGCCTGTTGCCCCGGGGGCGCGAGCAGTACTTC
NA,NA,TRBJ1-1,TRBV28,CASRSWGLGTEAFF,TGTGCCAGCAGGTCGTGGGGGTTAGGCACTGAAGCTTTCTTT
NA,NA,TRBJ1-5,TRBV5-6,CASSLGFQPQHF,TGTGCCAGCAGCTTGGGATTTCAGCCCCAGCATTTT
NA,NA,TRBJ1-1,TRBV27,CASSLGGSTEAFF,TGTGCCAGCAGTTTGGGCGGGAGCACTGAAGCTTTCTTT
NA,NA,TRBJ1-2,TRBV18,CASSPLGSQLANYGYTF,TGTGCCAGCTCACCTTTAGGAAGTCAGCTAGCTAACTATGGCTACACCTTC